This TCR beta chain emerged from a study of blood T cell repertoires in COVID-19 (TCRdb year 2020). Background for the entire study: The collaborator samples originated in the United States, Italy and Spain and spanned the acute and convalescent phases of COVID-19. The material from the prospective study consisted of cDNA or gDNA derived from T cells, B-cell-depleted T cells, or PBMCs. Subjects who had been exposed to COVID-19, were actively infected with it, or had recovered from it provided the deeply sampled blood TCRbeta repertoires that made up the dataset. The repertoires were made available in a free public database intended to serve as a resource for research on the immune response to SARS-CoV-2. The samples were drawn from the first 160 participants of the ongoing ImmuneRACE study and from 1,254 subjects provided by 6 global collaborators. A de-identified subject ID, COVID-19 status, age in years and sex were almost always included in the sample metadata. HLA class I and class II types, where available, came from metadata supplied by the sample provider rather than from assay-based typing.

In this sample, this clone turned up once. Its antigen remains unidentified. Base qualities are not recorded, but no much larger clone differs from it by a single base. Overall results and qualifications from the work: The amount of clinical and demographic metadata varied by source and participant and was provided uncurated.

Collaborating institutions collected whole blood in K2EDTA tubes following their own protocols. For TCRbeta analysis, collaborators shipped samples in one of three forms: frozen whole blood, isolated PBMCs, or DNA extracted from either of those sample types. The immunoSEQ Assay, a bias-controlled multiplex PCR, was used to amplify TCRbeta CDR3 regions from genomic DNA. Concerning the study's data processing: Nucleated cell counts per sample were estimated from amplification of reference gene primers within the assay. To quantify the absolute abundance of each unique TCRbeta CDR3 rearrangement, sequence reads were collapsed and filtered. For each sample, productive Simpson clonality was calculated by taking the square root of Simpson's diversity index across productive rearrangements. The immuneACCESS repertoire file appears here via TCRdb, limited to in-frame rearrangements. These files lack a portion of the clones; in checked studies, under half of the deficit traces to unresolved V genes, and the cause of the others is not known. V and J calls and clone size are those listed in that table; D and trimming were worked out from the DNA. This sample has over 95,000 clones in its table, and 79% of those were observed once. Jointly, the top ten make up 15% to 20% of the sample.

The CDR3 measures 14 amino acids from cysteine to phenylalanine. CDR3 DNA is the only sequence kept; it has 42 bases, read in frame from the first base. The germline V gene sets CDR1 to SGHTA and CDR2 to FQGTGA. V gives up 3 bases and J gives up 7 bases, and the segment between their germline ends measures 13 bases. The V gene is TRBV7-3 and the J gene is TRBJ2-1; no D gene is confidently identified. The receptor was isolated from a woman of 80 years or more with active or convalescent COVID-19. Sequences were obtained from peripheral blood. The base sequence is TGTGCCAGCAGCTTTTCACGGGTTGAGAATGAGCAGTTCTTC. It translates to CASSFSRVENEQFF.